These T cell receptor beta chains were read from a single sample in a study of lymphopenia after photon versus proton radiotherapy. Using immunoSEQ multiplex PCR, the repertoire was profiled, and TCRdb retains in-frame clones only, with some absent. Altogether 20,000 to 25,000 clones are present, 84% being singletons, with the ten largest covering over 2.5%. The specimen was peripheral blood, collected from a patient treated with photon-based radiotherapy. These TCRs come from a woman aged 50 to 65 with pancreatic cancer. Both conserved end residues are part of each CDR3. The order of the fields is J gene, V gene, D gene, clone size, CDR3 protein, CDR3 DNA. The D gene is left open where the match is weak. The size entry is marked missing in some rows and otherwise reads once, few, many or a size class.

j_call: TRBJ2-7; v_call: TRBV11-2; d_call: TRBD1; clone_size: -; cdr3_aa: CASSARLIGAGGHEQYF; cdr3_nt: TGTGCCAGCAGCGCCCGCCTTATCGGGGCAGGGGGACACGAGCAGTACTTC
j_call: TRBJ2-5; v_call: TRBV25-1; d_call: TRBD1; clone_size: -; cdr3_aa: CASSEIGDRGGETQYF; cdr3_nt: TGTGCCAGCAGTGAAATTGGGGACAGGGGAGGGGAGACCCAGTACTTC
j_call: TRBJ2-7; v_call: TRBV29-1; d_call: -; clone_size: -; cdr3_aa: CSVESSATYEQYF; cdr3_nt: TGCAGCGTTGAAAGTAGCGCTACCTACGAGCAGTACTTC
j_call: TRBJ2-3; v_call: TRBV20-1; d_call: -; clone_size: -; cdr3_aa: CSADTDTQYF; cdr3_nt: TGCAGTGCCGACACAGATACGCAGTATTTT
j_call: TRBJ1-4; v_call: TRBV9; d_call: -; clone_size: -; cdr3_aa: CASSVAGTTNEKLFF; cdr3_nt: TGTGCCAGCAGCGTAGCCGGAACAACTAATGAAAAACTGTTTTTT
j_call: TRBJ2-3; v_call: TRBV7-7; d_call: -; clone_size: once; cdr3_aa: CASSPGRQSAQYF; cdr3_nt: TGTGCCAGCAGCCCGGGCCGGCAGAGTGCGCAGTATTTT
j_call: TRBJ1-1; v_call: TRBV9; d_call: -; clone_size: -; cdr3_aa: CASSVGGEDIAFF; cdr3_nt: TGTGCCAGCAGCGTAGGAGGGGAGGATATTGCTTTCTTT
j_call: TRBJ2-1; v_call: TRBV29-1; d_call: -; clone_size: -; cdr3_aa: CSVEGVRVPGRMSGVNYNEQFF; cdr3_nt: TGCAGCGTTGAAGGTGTTCGGGTTCCGGGGAGGATGAGCGGAGTAAACTACAATGAGCAGTTCTTC
j_call: TRBJ2-7; v_call: TRBV4-1; d_call: -; clone_size: -; cdr3_aa: CASSQEGGEQYF; cdr3_nt: TGCGCCAGCAGCCAAGAGGGAGGCGAGCAGTACTTC
j_call: TRBJ1-1; v_call: TRBV30; d_call: -; clone_size: -; cdr3_aa: CAWNHRNTEAFF; cdr3_nt: TGTGCCTGGAACCACAGGAACACTGAAGCTTTCTTT
j_call: TRBJ2-2; v_call: TRBV19; d_call: TRBD2; clone_size: -; cdr3_aa: CASSREGLLNLNPGELFF; cdr3_nt: TGTGCCAGTAGTAGGGAGGGCCTATTAAACCTCAACCCCGGGGAGCTGTTTTTT
j_call: TRBJ2-7; v_call: TRBV4-3; d_call: -; clone_size: -; cdr3_aa: CASSREERTLSEQYF; cdr3_nt: TGCGCCAGCAGCCGAGAAGAGCGGACTTTGAGTGAGCAGTACTTC
j_call: TRBJ2-7; v_call: TRBV27; d_call: TRBD2; clone_size: -; cdr3_aa: CASSFRGGENEQYF; cdr3_nt: TGTGCCAGCAGTTTCCGGGGGGGAGAAAACGAGCAGTACTTC
j_call: TRBJ1-3; v_call: TRBV6-5; d_call: -; clone_size: -; cdr3_aa: CASKGQHLGNTIYF; cdr3_nt: TGTGCCAGTAAAGGACAGCACCTTGGAAACACCATATATTTT
j_call: TRBJ2-7; v_call: TRBV5-1; d_call: -; clone_size: few; cdr3_aa: CASRFALRSHNYEQYF; cdr3_nt: TGCGCCAGCAGGTTTGCCCTCAGGTCCCATAACTACGAGCAGTACTTC
j_call: TRBJ2-7; v_call: TRBV9; d_call: TRBD2; clone_size: -; cdr3_aa: CASSVGGDTSYEQYF; cdr3_nt: TGTGCCAGCAGCGTCGGGGGGGACACCTCCTACGAGCAGTACTTC
j_call: TRBJ1-1; v_call: TRBV13; d_call: -; clone_size: few; cdr3_aa: CASSSGTWNTEAFF; cdr3_nt: TGTGCCAGCAGCTCCGGGACCTGGAACACTGAAGCTTTCTTT
j_call: TRBJ1-5; v_call: TRBV30; d_call: -; clone_size: -; cdr3_aa: CAWRAQVSNQPQHF; cdr3_nt: TGTGCCTGGAGGGCTCAGGTTAGCAATCAGCCCCAGCATTTT
j_call: TRBJ2-7; v_call: TRBV29-1; d_call: -; clone_size: once; cdr3_aa: CSVEERGYEQYF; cdr3_nt: TGCAGCGTTGAAGAGAGGGGCTACGAGCAGTACTTC
j_call: TRBJ2-5; v_call: TRBV19; d_call: -; clone_size: -; cdr3_aa: CASSTLQGTQYF; cdr3_nt: TGTGCCAGTAGTACCCTCCAGGGGACCCAGTACTTC
j_call: TRBJ2-3; v_call: TRBV5-4; d_call: -; clone_size: -; cdr3_aa: CASSLDQGSFTDTQYF; cdr3_nt: TGTGCCAGCAGCTTGGATCAGGGATCCTTCACAGATACGCAGTATTTT
j_call: TRBJ2-7; v_call: TRBV5-8; d_call: -; clone_size: few; cdr3_aa: CASSLGHSYEQYF; cdr3_nt: TGTGCCAGCAGCTTGGGACACTCCTACGAGCAGTACTTC
j_call: TRBJ2-2; v_call: TRBV19; d_call: -; clone_size: -; cdr3_aa: CASSKGGANTGELFF; cdr3_nt: TGTGCCAGTAGTAAAGGGGGGGCGAACACCGGGGAGCTGTTTTTT
j_call: TRBJ2-3; v_call: TRBV28; d_call: TRBD2; clone_size: -; cdr3_aa: CASSLNTGGLAGGPGTDTQYF; cdr3_nt: TGTGCCAGCAGTCTGAATACCGGCGGACTAGCGGGAGGGCCAGGGACAGATACGCAGTATTTT
j_call: TRBJ1-1; v_call: TRBV10-3; d_call: -; clone_size: -; cdr3_aa: CAISEPMNTEAFF; cdr3_nt: TGTGCCATCAGTGAGCCCATGAACACTGAAGCTTTCTTT
j_call: TRBJ2-7; v_call: TRBV27; d_call: TRBD2; clone_size: -; cdr3_aa: CASSPGTSGVYEQYF; cdr3_nt: TGTGCCAGCAGTCCGGGGACTAGCGGGGTATACGAGCAGTACTTC
j_call: TRBJ1-2; v_call: TRBV28; d_call: -; clone_size: -; cdr3_aa: CASSLWPPGGDYGYTF; cdr3_nt: TGTGCCAGCAGTTTATGGCCCCCCGGGGGCGACTATGGCTACACCTTC
j_call: TRBJ2-1; v_call: TRBV14; d_call: -; clone_size: -; cdr3_aa: CASSQDPADSYNEQFF; cdr3_nt: TGTGCCAGCAGCCAAGATCCGGCGGACTCGTACAATGAGCAGTTCTTC
j_call: TRBJ2-2; v_call: TRBV29-1; d_call: -; clone_size: -; cdr3_aa: CSARSSPRGPGELFF; cdr3_nt: TGCAGCGCCCGTTCATCCCCAAGGGGTCCCGGGGAGCTGTTTTTT
j_call: TRBJ1-3; v_call: TRBV6-5; d_call: -; clone_size: -; cdr3_aa: CASRAHSRWENTIYF; cdr3_nt: TGTGCCAGCAGGGCACATTCGCGGTGGGAAAACACCATATATTTT
j_call: TRBJ2-1; v_call: TRBV4-3; d_call: TRBD2; clone_size: -; cdr3_aa: CASSQEPGLEGNEQFF; cdr3_nt: TGCGCCAGCAGCCAAGAGCCGGGACTAGAGGGCAATGAGCAGTTCTTC
j_call: TRBJ1-1; v_call: TRBV4-2; d_call: TRBD1; clone_size: -; cdr3_aa: CASSQPTGAANPLRNTEAFF; cdr3_nt: TGTGCCAGCAGCCAACCCACAGGGGCAGCGAACCCGCTTAGGAACACTGAAGCTTTCTTT
j_call: TRBJ2-7; v_call: TRBV7-8; d_call: -; clone_size: -; cdr3_aa: CASSLRRSLSYEQYF; cdr3_nt: TGTGCCAGCAGCTTACGGCGGTCCTTATCCTACGAGCAGTACTTC
j_call: TRBJ2-7; v_call: TRBV28; d_call: TRBD1; clone_size: -; cdr3_aa: CASGGAPGQWKYEQYF; cdr3_nt: TGTGCCAGCGGGGGAGCTCCGGGACAGTGGAAATACGAGCAGTACTTC
j_call: TRBJ2-7; v_call: TRBV6-5; d_call: -; clone_size: -; cdr3_aa: CASSYSLVSSYEQYF; cdr3_nt: TGTGCCAGCAGTTACTCGCTGGTCAGCTCCTACGAGCAGTACTTC
j_call: TRBJ1-5; v_call: TRBV7-2; d_call: -; clone_size: -; cdr3_aa: CASSALGRPQHF; cdr3_nt: TGTGCCAGCAGCGCCTTAGGGAGGCCCCAGCATTTT
j_call: TRBJ1-2; v_call: TRBV30; d_call: -; clone_size: -; cdr3_aa: CACRGIPNGYTF; cdr3_nt: TGTGCCTGCCGGGGAATCCCAAATGGCTACACCTTC
j_call: TRBJ1-5; v_call: TRBV6-5; d_call: -; clone_size: -; cdr3_aa: CASSYEGRGNQPQHF; cdr3_nt: TGTGCCAGCAGTTACGAGGGCCGGGGGAATCAGCCCCAGCATTTT
j_call: TRBJ1-5; v_call: TRBV27; d_call: TRBD1; clone_size: few; cdr3_aa: CASSAVTGVQDQPQHF; cdr3_nt: TGTGCCAGCAGTGCCGTGACAGGGGTGCAGGATCAGCCCCAGCATTTT
j_call: TRBJ2-1; v_call: TRBV6-5; d_call: -; clone_size: -; cdr3_aa: CASSRLGDEQFF; cdr3_nt: TGTGCCAGCAGTCGACTAGGAGATGAGCAGTTCTTC
j_call: TRBJ1-1; v_call: TRBV6-5; d_call: TRBD1; clone_size: -; cdr3_aa: CASSYSEGAPEAFF; cdr3_nt: TGTGCCAGCAGTTACTCGGAGGGGGCGCCTGAAGCTTTCTTT
j_call: TRBJ1-2; v_call: TRBV5-1; d_call: TRBD1; clone_size: -; cdr3_aa: CASTDRVNYGYTF; cdr3_nt: TGCGCCAGCACGGACAGGGTTAACTATGGCTACACCTTC
j_call: TRBJ1-3; v_call: TRBV19; d_call: -; clone_size: -; cdr3_aa: CASTPPGSRPGNTIYF; cdr3_nt: TGTGCCAGTACCCCTCCGGGGAGCCGCCCTGGAAACACCATATATTTT